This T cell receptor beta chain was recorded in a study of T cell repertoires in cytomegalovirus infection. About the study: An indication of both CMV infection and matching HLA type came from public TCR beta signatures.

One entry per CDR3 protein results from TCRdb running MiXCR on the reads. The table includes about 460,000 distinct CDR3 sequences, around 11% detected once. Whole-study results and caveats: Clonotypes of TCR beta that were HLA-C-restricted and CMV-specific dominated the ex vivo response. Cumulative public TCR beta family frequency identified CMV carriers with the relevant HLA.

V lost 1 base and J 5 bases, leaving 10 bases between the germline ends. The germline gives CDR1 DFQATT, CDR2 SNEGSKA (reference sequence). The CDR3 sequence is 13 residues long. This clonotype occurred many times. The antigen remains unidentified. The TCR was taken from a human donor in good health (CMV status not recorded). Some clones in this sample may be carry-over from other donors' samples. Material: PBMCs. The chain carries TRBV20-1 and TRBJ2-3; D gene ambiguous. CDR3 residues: CSARGSQIDTQYF. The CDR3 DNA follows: TGCAGTGCTAGAGGGTCTCAGATAGATACGCAGTATTTT.